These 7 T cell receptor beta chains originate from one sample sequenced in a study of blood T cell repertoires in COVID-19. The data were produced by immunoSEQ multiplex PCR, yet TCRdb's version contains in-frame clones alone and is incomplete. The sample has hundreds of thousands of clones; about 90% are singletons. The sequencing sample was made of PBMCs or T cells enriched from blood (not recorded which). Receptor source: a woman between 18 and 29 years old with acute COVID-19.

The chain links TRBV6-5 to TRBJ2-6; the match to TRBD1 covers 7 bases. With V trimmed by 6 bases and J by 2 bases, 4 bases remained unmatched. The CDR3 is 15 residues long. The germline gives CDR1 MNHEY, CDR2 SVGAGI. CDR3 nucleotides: TGTGCCAGCAGGACAGGGTCGGCTGGGGCCAACGTCCTGACTTTC. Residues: CASRTGSAGANVLTF.

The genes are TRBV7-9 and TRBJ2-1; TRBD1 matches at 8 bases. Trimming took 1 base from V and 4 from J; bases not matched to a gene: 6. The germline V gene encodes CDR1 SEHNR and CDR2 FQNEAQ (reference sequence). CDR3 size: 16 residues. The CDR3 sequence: CASSLEQGAGYNEQFF. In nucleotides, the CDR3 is TGTGCCAGCAGCTTAGAGCAGGGGGCGGGTTACAATGAGCAGTTCTTC.

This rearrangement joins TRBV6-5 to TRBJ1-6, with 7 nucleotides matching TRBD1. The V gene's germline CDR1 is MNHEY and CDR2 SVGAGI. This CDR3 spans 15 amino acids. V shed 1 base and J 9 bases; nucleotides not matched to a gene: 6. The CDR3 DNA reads TGTGCCAGCAGTTACTTAGGGGGCCTAGGTTCACCCCTCCACTTT. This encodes CASSYLGGLGSPLHF.

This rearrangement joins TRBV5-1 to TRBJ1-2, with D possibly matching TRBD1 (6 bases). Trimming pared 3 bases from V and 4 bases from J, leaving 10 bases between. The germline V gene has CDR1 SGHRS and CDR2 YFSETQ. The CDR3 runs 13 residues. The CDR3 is CASSWGPGYGYTF. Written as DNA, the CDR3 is TGCGCCAGCAGCTGGGGGCCGGGCTATGGCTACACCTTC.

The CDR3 nucleotides are TGTGCCAGCAGCGTAGATTCCCGGCGGACCGGGGAGCTGTTTTTT. It yields the protein CASSVDSRRTGELFF. This chain links TRBV9 with TRBJ2-2; D gene ambiguous. The V gene's germline CDR1 is SGDLS and CDR2 YYNGEE. The CDR3 has 15 amino acids. Trimming removed 0 bases from V and 5 bases from J, with 11 bases in between.

The CDR3 spells CASSSHERRVNTEAFF. The CDR3 DNA reads TGTGCCAGCAGCTCGCACGAAAGGAGGGTGAACACTGAAGCTTTCTTT. V and J are TRBV7-8 and TRBJ1-1; D is undetermined. V shed 4 bases and J shed 0 bases, with 15 bases lying between them. CDR3 length equals 16 residues. Germline V CDR1 and CDR2: SGHVS, FQNEAQ. Full variable domain (rest looked up from reference TRBV7-8 and TRBJ1-1): GAGVSQSPRYKVAKRGQDVALRCDPISGHVSLFWYQQALGQGPEFLTYFQNEAQLDKSGLPSDRFFAERPEGSVSTLKIQRTQQEDSAVYLCASSSHERRVNTEAFFGQGTRLTVV.

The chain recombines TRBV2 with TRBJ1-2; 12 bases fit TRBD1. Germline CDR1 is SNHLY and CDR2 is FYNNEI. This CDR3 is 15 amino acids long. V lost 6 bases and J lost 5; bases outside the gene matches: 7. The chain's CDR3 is CASRAGTGGAYGYTF. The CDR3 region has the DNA TGTGCCAGCAGAGCCGGGACAGGGGGCGCTTATGGCTACACCTTC.